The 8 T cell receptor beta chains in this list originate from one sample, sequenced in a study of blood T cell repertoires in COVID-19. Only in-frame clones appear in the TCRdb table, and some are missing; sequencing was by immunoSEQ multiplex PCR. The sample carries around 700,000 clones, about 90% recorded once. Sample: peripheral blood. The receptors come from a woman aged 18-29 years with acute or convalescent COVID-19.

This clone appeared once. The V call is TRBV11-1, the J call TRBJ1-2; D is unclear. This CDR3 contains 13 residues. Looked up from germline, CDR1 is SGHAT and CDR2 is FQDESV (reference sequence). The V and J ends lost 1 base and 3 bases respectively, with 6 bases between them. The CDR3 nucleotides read TGTGCCAGCAGCTTAGACAGACACTATGGCTACACCTTC. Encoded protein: CASSLDRHYGYTF.

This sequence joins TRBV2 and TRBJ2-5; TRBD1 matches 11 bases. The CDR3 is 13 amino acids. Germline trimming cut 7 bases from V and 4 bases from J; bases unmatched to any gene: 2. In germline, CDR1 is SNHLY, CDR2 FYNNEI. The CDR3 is CASIGTGGETQYF. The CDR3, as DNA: TGTGCCAGCATTGGGACAGGGGGAGAGACCCAGTACTTC.

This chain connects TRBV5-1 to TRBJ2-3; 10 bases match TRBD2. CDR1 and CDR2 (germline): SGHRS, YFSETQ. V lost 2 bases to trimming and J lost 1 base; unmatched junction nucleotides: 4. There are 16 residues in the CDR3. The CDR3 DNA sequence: TGCGCCAGCAGCTTACTAGCGGGGTCTGGCACAGATACGCAGTATTTT. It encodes CASSLLAGSGTDTQYF.

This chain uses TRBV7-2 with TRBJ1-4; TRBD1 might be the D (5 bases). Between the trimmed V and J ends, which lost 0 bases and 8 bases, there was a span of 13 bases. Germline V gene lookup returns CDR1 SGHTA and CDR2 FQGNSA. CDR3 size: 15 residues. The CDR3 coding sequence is TGTGCCAGCAGCTTAGCTCAGGGTTGGGGCGAAAAACTGTTTTTT. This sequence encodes CASSLAQGWGEKLFF.

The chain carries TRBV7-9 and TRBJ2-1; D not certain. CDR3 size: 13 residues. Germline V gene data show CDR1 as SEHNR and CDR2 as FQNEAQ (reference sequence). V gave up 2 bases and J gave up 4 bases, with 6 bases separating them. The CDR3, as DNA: TGTGCCAGCAGCTTACTCGGTTACAATGAGCAGTTCTTC. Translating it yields CASSLLGYNEQFF.

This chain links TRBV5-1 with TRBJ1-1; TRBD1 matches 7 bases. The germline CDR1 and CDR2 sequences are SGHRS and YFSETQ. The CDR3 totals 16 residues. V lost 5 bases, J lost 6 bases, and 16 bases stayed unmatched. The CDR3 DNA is TGCGCCAGCAGTTCTGCTACAGGGGTGGGTCTGTCTGAAGCTTTCTTT. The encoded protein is CASSSATGVGLSEAFF.

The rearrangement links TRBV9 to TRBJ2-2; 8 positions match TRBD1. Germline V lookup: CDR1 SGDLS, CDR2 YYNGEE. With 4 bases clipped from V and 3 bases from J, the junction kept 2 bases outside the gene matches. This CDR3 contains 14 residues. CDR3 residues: CASSSTGDTGELFF. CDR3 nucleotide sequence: TGTGCCAGCAGCTCGACAGGGGACACCGGGGAGCTGTTTTTT.

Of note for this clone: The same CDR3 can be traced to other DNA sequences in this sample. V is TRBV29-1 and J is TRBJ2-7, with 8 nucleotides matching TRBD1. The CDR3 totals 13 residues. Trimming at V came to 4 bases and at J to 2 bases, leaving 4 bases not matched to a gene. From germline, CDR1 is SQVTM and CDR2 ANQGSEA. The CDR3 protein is CSVVGTGAYEQYF. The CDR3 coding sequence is TGCAGCGTTGTCGGGACAGGAGCCTACGAGCAGTACTTC.